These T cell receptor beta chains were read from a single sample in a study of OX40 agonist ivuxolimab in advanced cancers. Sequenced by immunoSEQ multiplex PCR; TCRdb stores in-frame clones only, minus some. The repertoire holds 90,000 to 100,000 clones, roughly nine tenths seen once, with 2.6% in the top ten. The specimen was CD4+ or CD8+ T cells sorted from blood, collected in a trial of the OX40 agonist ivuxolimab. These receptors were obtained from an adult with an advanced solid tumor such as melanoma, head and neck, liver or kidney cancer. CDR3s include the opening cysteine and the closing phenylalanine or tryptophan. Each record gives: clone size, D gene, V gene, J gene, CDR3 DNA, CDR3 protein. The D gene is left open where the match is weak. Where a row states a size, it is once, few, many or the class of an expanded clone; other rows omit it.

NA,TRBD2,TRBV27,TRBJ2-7,TGTGCCAGCAGTTTTAGCGGGAGGGTAATCTACGAGCAGTACTTC,CASSFSGRVIYEQYF
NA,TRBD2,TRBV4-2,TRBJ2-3,TGTGCCAGCAGCCAAGGGACTAGCGCAGATACGCAGTATTTT,CASSQGTSADTQYF
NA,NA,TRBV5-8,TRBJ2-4,TGTGCCAGCAGCTTTAGCAGAATTGGAGCCAAAAACATTCAGTACTTC,CASSFSRIGAKNIQYF
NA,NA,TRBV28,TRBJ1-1,TGTGCCAGCAGTTTACCCCCCAGGGTTGCTGAAGCTTTCTTT,CASSLPPRVAEAFF
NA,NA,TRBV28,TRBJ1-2,TGTGCCAGCAGGCCCAAGGGGGGGACTATATGGAGCTACACCTTC,CASRPKGGTIWSYTF
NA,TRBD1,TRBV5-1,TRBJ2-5,TGCGCCAGCAGCTTAACAGGGGCCCAAGAGACCCAGTACTTC,CASSLTGAQETQYF
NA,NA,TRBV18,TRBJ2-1,TGTGCCAGCTCATTAGGGGCGGGTGGCGAGCAGTTCTTC,CASSLGAGGEQFF
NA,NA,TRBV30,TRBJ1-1,TGTGCCTGGAGTAGGAAGGGACAAAACACTGAAGCTTTCTTT,CAWSRKGQNTEAFF
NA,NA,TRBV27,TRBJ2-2,TGTGCCAGCAGTTTATCAGGACACCCCGGGGAGCTGTTTTTT,CASSLSGHPGELFF
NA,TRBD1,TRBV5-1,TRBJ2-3,TGCGCCAGCAGCCCGGGACAGGGGACAGATACGCAGTATTTT,CASSPGQGTDTQYF
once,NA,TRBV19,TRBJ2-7,TGTGCCAGTAGTACACAGGGCGGGGAGCAGTACTTC,CASSTQGGEQYF
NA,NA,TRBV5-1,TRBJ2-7,TGCGCCAGCAGCTTGGCCGGGTTGGCCTACGAGCAGTACTTC,CASSLAGLAYEQYF
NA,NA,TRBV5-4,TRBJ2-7,TGTGCCAGCAGCAACTCACCGGGCCAGGAGAAGGAGCAGTACTTC,CASSNSPGQEKEQYF
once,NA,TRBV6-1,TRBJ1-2,TGTGCCAGTCGGGGGTGGGATCATGGCTACACCTTC,CASRGWDHGYTF
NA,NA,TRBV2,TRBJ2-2,TGTGCCAGCAGTCGGGCAGGCGACACCGGGGAGCTGTTTTTT,CASSRAGDTGELFF
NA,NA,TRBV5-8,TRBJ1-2,TGTGCCAGCAGTCTGGGGTTCCTCTATGGCTACACCTTC,CASSLGFLYGYTF
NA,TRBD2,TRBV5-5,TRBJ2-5,TGTGCCAGCAGCTTGGTACTAGCGGGAGGCCAAGAGACCCAGTACTTC,CASSLVLAGGQETQYF
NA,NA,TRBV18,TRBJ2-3,TGTGCCAGCTCACCAGGGACGGGAGCCGGAGGAGATACGCAGTATTTT,CASSPGTGAGGDTQYF
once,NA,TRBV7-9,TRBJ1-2,TGTGCCAGCAGCTCCGTCGATAGCCGAGTTAACTATGGCTACACCTTC,CASSSVDSRVNYGYTF
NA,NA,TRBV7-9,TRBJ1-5,TGTGCCAGCAGCTTTAACGGGGGCTTGGGTTGGCATTTT,CASSFNGGLGWHF
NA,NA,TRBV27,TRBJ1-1,TGTGCCAGCAGTTTGTGGACTCCGGGGGTCACTGAAGCTTTCTTT,CASSLWTPGVTEAFF
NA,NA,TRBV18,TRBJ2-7,TGTGCCAGCTCACCACCCGCAGGGGGGGACGAGCAGTACTTC,CASSPPAGGDEQYF
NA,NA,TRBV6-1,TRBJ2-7,TGTGCCAGCAGTGTGGGTGGCGCCTACGAGCAGTACTTC,CASSVGGAYEQYF
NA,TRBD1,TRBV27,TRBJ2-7,TGTGCCAGCGCTTCCTCCCGGGACAGGGGTGAAAAGCAGTACTTC,CASASSRDRGEKQYF
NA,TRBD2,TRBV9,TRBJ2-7,TGTGCCAGCAGCCCACAGACTAGCGCCTACGAGCAGTACTTC,CASSPQTSAYEQYF
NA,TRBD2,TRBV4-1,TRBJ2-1,TGCGCCAGCAGCCAAGAGGGGACTAGCGGGAGTTTCGCCTACAATGAGCAGTTCTTC,CASSQEGTSGSFAYNEQFF
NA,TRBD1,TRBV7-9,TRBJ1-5,TGTGCCAGCAGCGCACCGGGACAGGGTAGGTATCGGGACAATCAGCCCCAGCATTTT,CASSAPGQGRYRDNQPQHF
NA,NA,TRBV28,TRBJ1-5,TGTGCCAGCCGGGCCAGCAATCAGCCCCAGCATTTT,CASRASNQPQHF
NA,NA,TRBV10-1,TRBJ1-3,TGCGCCAGCAGTGAAGACAGCTCTGGAAACACCATATATTTT,CASSEDSSGNTIYF
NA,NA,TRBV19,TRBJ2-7,TGTGCCAGTAGTATGGGGAGAACCTACGAGCAGTACTTC,CASSMGRTYEQYF
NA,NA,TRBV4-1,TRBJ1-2,TGCGCCAGCACCCCCCGAGGGGAACAGGCCGCTAACTATGGCTACACCTTC,CASTPRGEQAANYGYTF
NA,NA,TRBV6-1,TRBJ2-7,TGTGCCAGCAGTGAATGGGCAGACTACGAGCAGTACTTC,CASSEWADYEQYF
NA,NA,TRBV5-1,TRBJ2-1,TGCGCCAGCAGCTTGGCCGTTTGGGACGGAAGCTCCTACAATGAGCAGTTCTTC,CASSLAVWDGSSYNEQFF
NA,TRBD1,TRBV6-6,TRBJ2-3,TGTGCCAGCTTGTTCGGGCAGGGGGTGACAGATACGCAGTATTTT,CASLFGQGVTDTQYF
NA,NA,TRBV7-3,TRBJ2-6,TGTGCCAGCAGCCCTCTGACAGCCTCTGGGGCCAACGTCCTGACTTTC,CASSPLTASGANVLTF
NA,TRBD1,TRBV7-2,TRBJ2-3,TGTGCCAGCAGACAGGGGCAGAACACAGATACGCAGTATTTT,CASRQGQNTDTQYF
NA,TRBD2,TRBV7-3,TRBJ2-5,TGTGCCAGCAGCCCGGGGCTGAATAGCGGGGCGGAGACCCAGTACTTC,CASSPGLNSGAETQYF
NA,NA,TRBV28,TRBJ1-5,TGTGCCAGCAGCATGTCGGGGGTGAGCAATCAGCCCCAGCATTTT,CASSMSGVSNQPQHF
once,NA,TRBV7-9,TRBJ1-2,TGTGCCAGCAGCTTAGACCCCCAGGGAATGTCTGGTGGCTACACCTTC,CASSLDPQGMSGGYTF
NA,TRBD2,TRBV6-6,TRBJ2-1,TGTGCCAGCAGCCAACTAGCGGGAGTGAATGAGCAGTTCTTC,CASSQLAGVNEQFF
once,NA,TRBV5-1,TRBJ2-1,TGCGCCAGCAGCTTACCGGCCAGCTCCTACAATGAGCAGTTCTTC,CASSLPASSYNEQFF
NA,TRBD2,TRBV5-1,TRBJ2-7,TGCGCCAGCAGCTCCGGGACAGGCGGGCGGACTAGCGGGAGCTTC,CASSSGTGGRTSGSF
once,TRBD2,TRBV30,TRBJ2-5,TGTGCCTGGAGCCCAAAAGGGTCTAGCGGGAGGACCCGCCAAGAGACCCAGTACTTC,CAWSPKGSSGRTRQETQYF
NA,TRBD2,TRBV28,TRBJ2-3,TGTGCCAGCAGGCCGAGGACTCTAGCGGAAAGCACAGATACGCAGTATTTT,CASRPRTLAESTDTQYF
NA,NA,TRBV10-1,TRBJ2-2,TGCGCCAGCAGCGCCCAAAACACCGGGGAGCTGTTTTTT,CASSAQNTGELFF
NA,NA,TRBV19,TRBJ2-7,TGTGCCAGTAGTCCCACTCCCTCGGCGTCCTACGAGCAGTACTTC,CASSPTPSASYEQYF
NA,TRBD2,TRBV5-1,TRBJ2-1,TGCGCCAGCAGCCCGACGGGGGAGGGCTACAATGAGCAGTTCTTC,CASSPTGEGYNEQFF
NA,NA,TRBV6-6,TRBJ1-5,TGTGCCAGCAGTTCACGACAGAGCAATCAGCCCCAGCATTTT,CASSSRQSNQPQHF
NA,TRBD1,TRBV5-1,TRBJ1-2,TGCGCCAGCAGTTATGACAGGGGTCCGTCTTGGGGCTACACCTTC,CASSYDRGPSWGYTF
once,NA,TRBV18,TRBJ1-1,TGTGCCAGCTCACCAGAATACTCCCGCACTGAAGCTTTCTTT,CASSPEYSRTEAFF
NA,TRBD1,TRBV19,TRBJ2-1,TGTGCCAGTAGGACAGGGGGCATGTCCTACAATGAGCAGTTCTTC,CASRTGGMSYNEQFF
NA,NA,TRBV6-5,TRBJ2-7,TGTGCCAGCAGTTACTCGAACGCACCCGCTACCTACGAGCAGTACTTC,CASSYSNAPATYEQYF